This entry lists 4 T cell receptor beta chains sequenced from one sample in a study of response to subunit inactivated influenza vaccine. MiXCR was run by TCRdb on the RT-PCR reads, yielding one entry per CDR3 protein. The table lists hundreds of thousands of distinct CDR3 sequences, around a sixth of them singletons. This specimen was PBMCs from blood, taken roughly 5 days after vaccination. These receptors were taken from a man over 45 who received an inactivated influenza vaccine.

V usage is TRBV5-4 and J usage is TRBJ2-2; D is possibly TRBD2 (6 bases). The germline CDR1 and CDR2 sequences are SGHNT and YYREEE (reference sequence). V was shortened by 5 bases and J by 7 bases, with 12 bases between the two germline ends. CDR3 length equals 13 residues. CDR3 nucleotide sequence: TGTGCCAGCAGTTTAGCGGTGGTCGGGGAGCTGTTTTTT. Translated, it gives CASSLAVVGELFF.

This clonotype has a handful of counts. The chain couples TRBV7-9 to TRBJ2-3; D possibly uses TRBD1 or TRBD2 (5 bases each). V shed 2 bases and J shed 0 bases, with 12 bases lying between them. Per germline, CDR1 SEHNR and CDR2 FQNEAQ (reference sequence). This CDR3 has 16 residues. The CDR3 DNA follows: TGTGCCAGCAGCTTACAAGTGGGGACGAGCACAGATACGCAGTATTTT. Its translation is CASSLQVGTSTDTQYF.

The chain joins TRBV15 to TRBJ1-3; TRBD1 might be the D (6 bases). V lost 1 base and J 0 bases, leaving 7 bases between the germline ends. Germline lookup yields CDR1 LNHNV and CDR2 YYDKDF (reference sequence). CDR3 size: 15 residues. The CDR3 loop is CATSRGGHSGNTIYF. In DNA form, the CDR3 reads TGTGCCACCAGCAGAGGGGGACACTCTGGAAACACCATATATTTT.

The chain links TRBV7-2 to TRBJ1-5, with no clear D. In germline, CDR1 is SGHTA, CDR2 FQGNSA. Deletions cut 0 bases from V and 7 bases from J, with 7 bases between. The CDR3 loop spans 13 amino acids. The CDR3 loop is CASSLADEQPQHF. CDR3 nucleotides: TGTGCCAGCAGCTTAGCGGATGAGCAGCCCCAGCATTTT.